One and the same sample provided the 2 T cell receptor beta chains below, sequenced in a study of T cell repertoires in cytomegalovirus infection. TCRdb re-called the reads through MiXCR, storing one row per CDR3 protein. The table shows 450,000 to 550,000 distinct CDR3 sequences, with approximately 15% occurring only once. Sequencing was performed on CD8+ T cells from PBMCs. These TCRs come from a human donor in good health (CMV status not recorded). Some clones in this sample may be carry-over from other donors' samples.

The count of this clonotype is one. The V and J genes are TRBV6-5 and TRBJ2-1; D perhaps matches TRBD1 (6 bases). CDR1 and CDR2 from the germline V gene are MNHEY and SVGAGI. The V end lost 6 bases, the J end lost 7 bases, and 10 bases lay between the germline ends. The CDR3 contains 12 residues. The CDR3 sequence: CASSPGANEQFF. CDR3 DNA sequence: TGTGCCAGCAGCCCAGGGGCAAATGAGCAGTTCTTC.

As regards this clonotype: The junction departs from germline at one end; a sequencing error may be responsible. The chain recombines TRBV7-8 with TRBJ2-5; 11 bases align to TRBD1. The CDR3 covers 16 residues. Germline V lookup: CDR1 SGHVS, CDR2 FQNEAQ. CDR3 DNA sequence: TGTTCAAGCAGCTCCGGACAGGGGGCAGGTCAAGAGACCCCGTACTTC. This codes for CSSSSGQGAGQETPYF.